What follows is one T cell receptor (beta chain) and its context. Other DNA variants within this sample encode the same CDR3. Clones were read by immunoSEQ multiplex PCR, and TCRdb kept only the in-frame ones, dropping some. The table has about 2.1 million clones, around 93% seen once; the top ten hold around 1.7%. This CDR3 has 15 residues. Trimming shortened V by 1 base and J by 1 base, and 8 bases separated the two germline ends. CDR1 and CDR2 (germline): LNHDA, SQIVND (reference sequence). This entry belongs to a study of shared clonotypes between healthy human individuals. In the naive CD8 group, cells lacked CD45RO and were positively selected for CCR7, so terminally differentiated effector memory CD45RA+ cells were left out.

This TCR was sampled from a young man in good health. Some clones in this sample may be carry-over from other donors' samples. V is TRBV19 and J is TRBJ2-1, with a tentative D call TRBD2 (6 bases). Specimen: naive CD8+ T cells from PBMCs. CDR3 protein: CASSIAAGSYNEQFF. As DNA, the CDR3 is TGTGCCAGTAGTATAGCAGCGGGTTCCTACAATGAGCAGTTCTTC. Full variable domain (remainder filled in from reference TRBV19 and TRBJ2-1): DGGITQSPKYLFRKEGQNVTLSCEQNLNHDAMYWYRQDPGQGLRLIYYSQIVNDFQKGDIAEGYSVSREKKESFPLTVTSAQKNPTAFYLCASSIAAGSYNEQFFGPGTRLTVL.